This TCR beta chain was recorded in a study of cytomegalovirus exposure and HLA in healthy donors (dated by TCRdb to 2016 to 2017). Background for the entire study: In an earlier analysis of 550 to 750 of the donors, around 300 Gb of sequence data and 120 million or so unique TCR beta sequences from about 179 million T cells were reported. Around 300 gigabases of sequencing data and 78 million or so unique TCR sequences were included in an early release covering about 600 HLA-typed donors. Of the 300 to 450 genotyped donors, around 81% fell in the genetic ancestry cluster associated with self-reported Caucasian donors. The aim of the study was to test whether cataloging public T cell receptors could identify signatures of past pathogen exposure. The study used immunosequencing to profile the T cell repertoires of around 600 subjects and linked those repertoires to cytomegalovirus serostatus. A separate validation cohort of 100 to 150 different subjects was used in addition to the approximately 670-subject first cohort. To predict cytomegalovirus infection status, the study brought together high-throughput TCR immunosequencing, statistical association of individual TCRs with disease status, and machine learning. A later analysis re-analyzed previously published TCR beta repertoires from 650 to 800 donors and added high-resolution HLA genotyping to study TCR occurrence patterns. Rather than using new phenotypic data, the later analysis identified candidate immune exposures from TCR beta sequences and from how often those sequences occurred across donors. In an earlier analysis of over 550 of the donors, high-throughput TCR beta sequencing was used to judge whether each TCR beta V gene segment behaved as functional or pseudogenic. Donor age, sex, ethnicity and CMV serostatus were collected together with the repertoire data. A later genetic analysis used genome-wide SNP genotypes for about 60% of the roughly 670 donors, treating that subset as a discovery cohort. Every repertoire in the discovery cohort had been generated on one and the same sequencing platform. Both class I and class II loci were covered by HLA typing, at four-digit resolution. The number of typed donors differed by locus: about 620-640 for A, B, C, DRB1 and DQB1; 500 to 550 for DQA1; roughly 600 for DPA1; and about 450 for DPB1. Five DR-DQ haplotypes were handled as single units for association and clustering because linkage in the cohort was strong. Among about 360 genotyped donors of the cohort, an average of roughly 240,000 unique TCR beta nucleotide sequences were sequenced per donor, approximately 20% of them non-productive.

The full study reports these points: In vitro tests confirmed that a few of the cytomegalovirus-associated TCR beta chains recognize cytomegalovirus antigens. In a later analysis, the rate of TCR association differed among HLA loci, with DRB1 alleles having the most associated TCRs and HLA-C alleles having the fewest. Because counts were too low, roughly 16 rarely observed V segments, including chromosome 9 orphons, were left out of the earlier analysis of about 620 of the donors. Compared with the approximately 700-donor mean, donors in an Asian-associated ancestry cluster had fewer N-insertions in productive TCRs, according to a later genetic analysis. A later analysis associated about 17,000 TCR beta sequences with specific HLA alleles at a false discovery rate of 0.05. The 87-base-pair reads could not distinguish some IMGT-functional V segments, including TRBV6-2 and TRBV6-3, so those segments were excluded. In a later analysis, most CMV-associated TCR beta chains were found to appear HLA-restricted, with HLA associations seemingly driven largely by CMV exposure. Linkage disequilibrium might explain the correlated functional status among segregating V segments, but an unknown experimental factor could not be ruled out. Across donors, most TCR sequences were observed very rarely, whereas some public TCRs were present in many individuals. Assigning TCR associations to individual alleles was difficult when HLA alleles, especially DR and DQ, strongly co-occurred. In the study, roughly 160 TCR beta chains were listed as associated with cytomegalovirus. A further reported finding was that TCR beta sequences accurately predicted the HLA-A and HLA-B alleles for most subjects in the first cohort. CMV serostatus was the only immune exposure information available for the cohort. In a later analysis, several top co-occurrence clusters were reported to appear linked to parvovirus B19, influenza, CMV and Epstein-Barr virus. In this cohort, only TCR beta chains were sequenced, and detectable features were limited by the absence of alpha or paired-chain data. The classifier was reported to diagnose cytomegalovirus status with high specificity and sensitivity in both the original and validation cohorts. V-gene and J-gene trimming of TCR beta chains was associated with a missense DCLRE1C variant in a later genetic analysis, and the association was replicated in an independent cohort. In a later analysis, HLA-associated TCR beta chains were found to be more clonally expanded and to have lower generation probabilities than equally common non-associated chains. The authors suggested that the approach could potentially be extended to other disease states and immunological phenotypes. The sequencing pipeline was judged likely to have produced a cluster of highly shared sequence variants as a technical artifact. The presence/absence analyses assumed that sequencing depth was roughly uniform across donors, and that assumption may not be true. An earlier analysis of approximately 590 of the donors showed that most TCR beta V segments appeared in productive rearrangements either about 87% or about 30% of the time, which broadly matched IMGT annotations. HLA typing was unavailable for some donors at each locus, so association tests used only the typed subset.

V loses 1 base at its end and J loses 3 bases; junction bases beyond the gene matches: 2. The germline V gene provides CDR1 SGHVS and CDR2 FNYEAQ. The CDR3, cysteine through phenylalanine, is 15 amino acids long. Only the CDR3 part of the read is kept: 45 bases, read in frame from the first base. The receptor library was made with the immunoSEQ multiplex PCR assay. For the multiplex PCR, a mixture combining 60 forward primers for TCR Vbeta segments and 13 reverse primers for TCR Jbeta segments was used. A multiplex PCR assay on genomic DNA amplified the CDR3 region of rearranged TCR beta genes. On the Illumina HiSeq System, the amplified TCR beta libraries were sequenced as 87-base-pair reads. The paper's data handling went like this. A later analysis tallied 75 million to 85 million unique TCR beta chains across the 666 repertoires, and approximately 12 million of those chains were shared by two or more donors. To remove PCR and sequencing errors, raw reads were error-corrected and collapsed into unique sequences using a nearest-neighbor algorithm that merged closely related sequences. V, D and J gene segments were assigned by aligning CDR3 sequences to IMGT reference sequences. For a sequence to be retained, a match of at least six nucleotides was required to both a V gene segment and a J gene segment. A rearrangement was called productive if the CDR3 had no stop codons and remained in frame with V and J, and every other rearrangement was called non-productive. Following IMGT convention, CDR3 was defined as the stretch from the second conserved V-encoded cysteine to the conserved J-encoded phenylalanine. In an earlier analysis of more than 550 of the donors, sequences lacking an unambiguous match to a single V gene segment were excluded. An earlier analysis of 500 to 700 of the donors classified V segments as functional when productive rearrangements were above 56.7% and as segregating when the standard deviation between donors was above 5%. A statistical classification framework was developed to diagnose cytomegalovirus status using the catalog of TCR beta chain sequences. V and J gene assignment, in a later analysis, came from comparing TCR nucleotide sequences with IMGT/GENE-DB human TR gene sequences. The TCRdist pipeline was used in a later analysis to assign CDR3 sequences and most-parsimonious VDJ recombination scenarios. In a later analysis, each TCR beta chain was defined by its CDR3 amino acid sequence together with its V-gene family, and reads without a unique V-gene family were excluded. To address suspected cross-contamination and a sequencing artifact, a later analysis removed a few hundred highly shared, low-generation-probability nucleotide sequences. In a later analysis, a clonal expansion index was calculated for each public chain from normalized within-repertoire ranks of inferred template counts. Generation probabilities in a later analysis came from a VDJ recombination model fitted to out-of-frame rearrangements, and those results were checked against IGoR. In a later analysis, TCR-TCR, TCR-HLA and TCR-CMV co-occurrence was scored with hypergeometric tests, and a repertoire-size bias correction was applied to TCR pairs. False discovery rates were estimated in a later analysis by permuting HLA or CMV assignments 20 times. In a later analysis, co-occurring TCRs were grouped using DBSCAN, and TCRdist sequence similarity was added for clustering within HLA-allele-positive subsets. Co-occurrence clustering excluded repertoires with fewer than 30,000 or more than 120,000 public chains, plus five with anomalous nucleotide sharing. The table comes from immuneACCESS by way of TCRdb, which keeps in-frame sequences with V and J called. Part of the clones is missing from these tables; in studies checked, under half for an unresolved V gene and the rest for unknown reasons. V and J calls and clone size are given by that table; D and trimming were obtained from the DNA. The sample table records some 160,000 clones; around four fifths of these occur just once. The top ten constitute more than 1.3% of the sample.

Note on this clone: Its antigen specificity is not known. No clone much larger than this one lies a single base away; base qualities are absent.

The cohort was made up of about 610 healthy bone marrow donors. All cohort members were sampled while nominally healthy, although unrecorded immune exposures were likely present. The donor was CMV seronegative and was included in the group of hundreds of seronegative cohort members. A peripheral blood sample was provided by each donor, and peripheral blood mononuclear cells were used for TCR beta sequencing. The Qiagen DNeasy Blood Extraction Kit was used to extract genomic DNA from the blood cell samples. The specimen sequenced was PBMCs. Here the chain combines TRBV7-6 and TRBJ2-7; 11 bases in the junction line up with TRBD2. The sequence came from a male donor in good health and CMV-seronegative. The CDR3 here reads CASSLVAGGLYEQYF. The DNA is as follows: TGTGCCAGCAGCTTAGTAGCGGGAGGGCTCTACGAGCAGTACTTC.